One and the same sample provided the 13 T cell receptor beta chains below, sequenced in a study of shared clonotypes between healthy human individuals. Sequencing was performed with immunoSEQ multiplex PCR; in TCRdb, only in-frame clones are kept and a portion is missing. The sample shows around 980,000 clones, about 84% of them seen only once. Sequencing was carried out using memory CD4+ T cells from PBMCs. The subset is: CD45RA-negative fraction. Receptors originate from a man between 18 and 29 years old in good health. Some clones in this sample may be carry-over from other donors' samples.

V usage is TRBV2 and J usage is TRBJ2-6, with D hard to call. Deletions cut 4 bases from V and 1 base from J, with 8 bases between. The CDR3 spans 15 residues. From germline, CDR1 is SNHLY and CDR2 FYNNEI. In DNA form, the CDR3 reads TGTGCCAGCAGTGTTGGAGAGTCTGGGGCCAACGTCCTGACTTTC. Amino acids: CASSVGESGANVLTF.

Note on this clone: A single base separates this from a much larger clone, so it may be a read error. CDR3: CASKRDSSYNEQFF. The CDR3 region has the DNA TGTGCCAGCAAGCGGGACAGCTCCTACAATGAGCAGTTCTTC. The chain links TRBV28 to TRBJ2-1, with D perhaps being TRBD1 or TRBD2 (7 bases each). The V gene's germline CDR1 is MDHEN and CDR2 SYDVKM. The CDR3 sequence is 14 residues long. V gave up 7 bases and J gave up 0 bases, with 10 bases separating them.

Comments on this clone: This sample includes further DNA sequences coding for the same CDR3. The chain couples TRBV7-3 to TRBJ1-1; a weak D match, TRBD1 (5 bases). Trimming left V 1 base short and J 3 bases short, with 9 bases between. CDR1 is SGHTA and CDR2 is FQGTGA in the germline V gene. The CDR3 is 14 residues long. Here the CDR3 DNA reads TGTGCCAGCAGCTTAAGCCGGGACGACACTGAAGCTTTCTTT. Amino acid sequence: CASSLSRDDTEAFF.

The chain uses TRBV6-5 and TRBJ2-7; 10 nucleotides match TRBD1. The CDR3 totals 14 residues. The V gene end was trimmed by 6 bases and the J gene end by 3 bases; junction bases not matched to a gene: 5. CDR1 MNHEY and CDR2 SVGAGI come from the germline V gene. CDR3 loop: CASRDGTGVYEQYF. As DNA, the CDR3 is TGTGCCAGCAGAGATGGGACAGGGGTCTACGAGCAGTACTTC.

This clone was observed at least ten times. This same CDR3 is encoded by further DNA sequences in the sample. This chain uses TRBV2 with TRBJ2-7; no reliable D call. The CDR3 consists of 12 residues. Trimming took off 6 bases at V and 2 bases at J, with 8 bases between the two ends. Germline CDR1 and CDR2: SNHLY and FYNNEI. CDR3 DNA: TGTGCCAGCAGACCGGAGACCTACGAGCAGTACTTC. Translated, it gives CASRPETYEQYF.

The chain joins TRBV2 to TRBJ2-1; D possibly corresponds to TRBD2 (5 bases). With 6 bases removed from V and 1 base from J, the gap between germline ends came to 13 bases. Germline loops: CDR1 SNHLY, CDR2 FYNNEI. This CDR3 has 15 amino acids. The CDR3 reads CASSQALGSYNEQFF. CDR3 sequence (DNA): TGTGCCAGCAGCCAGGCACTAGGGTCCTACAATGAGCAGTTCTTC.

The chain links TRBV4-2 to TRBJ1-1; D is perhaps TRBD1 (5 bases). V lost 1 base and J lost 2, with 20 bases in between. The germline CDR1 and CDR2 sequences are LGHNA and YNFKEQ. The length of the CDR3 is 18 residues. CDR3 DNA: TGTGCCAGCAGCCAAGGATTTCTTTACGGAGGGGACAACACTGAAGCTTTCTTT. Translating gives CASSQGFLYGGDNTEAFF.

The chain uses TRBV2 and TRBJ2-7; a possible D gene is TRBD1 (6 bases). The germline CDR1 and CDR2 sequences are SNHLY and FYNNEI. V was clipped by 8 bases and J by 6 bases, with 14 bases between them. The CDR3 contains 12 residues. This chain's CDR3 is CASRQDLGEQYF. The CDR3 nucleotides are TGTGCCAGCCGACAGGATTTGGGCGAGCAGTACTTC.

Remarks on this clone: At the DNA level, this CDR3 is encoded by other sequences in the same sample as well. This chain connects TRBV2 to TRBJ2-3; 10 nucleotides align to TRBD2. The CDR3 sequence is 15 residues long. In germline, CDR1 is SNHLY, CDR2 FYNNEI. V shed 4 bases and J 2 bases; nucleotides not matched to a gene: 3. The CDR3 loop reads CASSGLAGITDTQYF. CDR3 coding DNA: TGTGCCAGCAGTGGACTAGCGGGCATCACAGATACGCAGTATTTT.

The V call is TRBV7-2, the J call TRBJ2-7; D remains unclear. CDR3 length equals 14 residues. The V end was cut by 5 bases, the J end by 2 bases, with 13 bases between. CDR1 and CDR2 (germline): SGHTA, FQGNSA. CDR3 residues: CASSPYQIAYEQYF. The CDR3 region has the DNA TGTGCCAGCAGCCCCTATCAGATTGCCTACGAGCAGTACTTC.

Remarks on this clone: Other DNA sequences in this sample translate to the same CDR3. The J gene is TRBJ1-5, the V gene TRBV6-5; D is uncertain. CDR1 and CDR2 (germline): MNHEY, SVGAGI. This CDR3 has 13 amino acids. V gave up 2 bases and J gave up 3 bases, with 5 bases separating them. This CDR3 reads CASSYGLNQPQHF. CDR3 in DNA: TGTGCCAGCAGTTACGGCCTCAATCAGCCCCAGCATTTT.

The rearrangement joins TRBV5-1 to TRBJ2-3; D possibly corresponds to TRBD1 (5 bases). Per germline, CDR1 SGHRS and CDR2 YFSETQ. V was shortened by 2 bases and J by 2 bases, with 12 bases between the two germline ends. The CDR3 spans 15 residues. The CDR3 coding sequence is TGCGCCAGCAGCTTCAGGGCCCCCAACACAGATACGCAGTATTTT. Protein product: CASSFRAPNTDTQYF.

V and J are TRBV7-9 and TRBJ1-4; no definite D call. V lost 0 bases and J 4 bases, leaving 6 bases between the germline ends. Germline V lookup: CDR1 SEHNR, CDR2 FQNEAQ (reference sequence). This CDR3 is built from 14 residues. CDR3 in amino acids: CASSLASGNEKLFF. The DNA of the CDR3 is TGTGCCAGCAGCTTAGCGTCTGGTAATGAAAAACTGTTTTTT.